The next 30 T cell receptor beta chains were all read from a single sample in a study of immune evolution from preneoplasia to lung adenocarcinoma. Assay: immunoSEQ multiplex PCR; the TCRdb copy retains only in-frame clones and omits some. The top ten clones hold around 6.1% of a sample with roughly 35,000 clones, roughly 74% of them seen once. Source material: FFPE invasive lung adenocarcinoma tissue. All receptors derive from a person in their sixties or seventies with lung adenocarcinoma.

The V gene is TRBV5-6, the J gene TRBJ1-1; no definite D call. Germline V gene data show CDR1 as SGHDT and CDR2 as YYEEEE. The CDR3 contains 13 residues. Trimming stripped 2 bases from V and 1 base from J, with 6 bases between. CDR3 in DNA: TGTGCCAGCAGCTTAACCCCGAACACTGAAGCTTTCTTT. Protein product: CASSLTPNTEAFF.

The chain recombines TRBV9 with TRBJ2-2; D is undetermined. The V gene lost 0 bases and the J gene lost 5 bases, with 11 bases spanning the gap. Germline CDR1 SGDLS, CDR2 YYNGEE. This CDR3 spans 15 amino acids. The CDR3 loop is CASSVGVVRTGELFF. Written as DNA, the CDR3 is TGTGCCAGCAGCGTAGGAGTCGTGAGGACCGGGGAGCTGTTTTTT.

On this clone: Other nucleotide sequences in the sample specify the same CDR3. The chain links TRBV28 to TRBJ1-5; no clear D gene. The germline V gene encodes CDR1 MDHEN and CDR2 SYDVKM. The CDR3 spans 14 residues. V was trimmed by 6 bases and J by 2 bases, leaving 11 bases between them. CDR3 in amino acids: CASSPSRGNQPQHF. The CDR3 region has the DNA TGTGCCAGCAGCCCCAGTAGAGGCAATCAGCCCCAGCATTTT.

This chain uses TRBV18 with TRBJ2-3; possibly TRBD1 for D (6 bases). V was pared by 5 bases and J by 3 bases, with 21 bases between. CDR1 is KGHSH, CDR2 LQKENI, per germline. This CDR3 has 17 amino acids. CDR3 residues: CASSAGVPGHRTDTQYF. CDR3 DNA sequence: TGTGCCAGCTCAGCCGGGGTACCGGGACATAGGACAGATACGCAGTATTTT.

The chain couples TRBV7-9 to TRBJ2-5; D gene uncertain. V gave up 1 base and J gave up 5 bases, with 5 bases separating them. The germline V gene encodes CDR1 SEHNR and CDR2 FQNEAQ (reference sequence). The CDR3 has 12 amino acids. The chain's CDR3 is CASSLVPETQYF. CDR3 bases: TGTGCCAGCAGCTTAGTGCCGGAGACCCAGTACTTC. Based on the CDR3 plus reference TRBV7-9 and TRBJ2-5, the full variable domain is DTGVSQNPRHKITKRGQNVTFRCDPISEHNRLYWYRQTLGQGPEFLTYFQNEAQLEKSRLLSDRFSAERPKGSFSTLEIQRTEQGDSAMYLCASSLVPETQYFGPGTRLLVL.

DNA of the CDR3: TGTGCCAGCACGATCGGGGCTAGTTATCAGCCCCAGCATTTT. Its translation: CASTIGASYQPQHF. V is TRBV19 and J is TRBJ1-5; tentatively, D is TRBD1 (5 bases). Trimming pared 9 bases from V and 5 bases from J, leaving 17 bases between. The length of the CDR3 is 14 residues. Germline V gene lookup returns CDR1 LNHDA and CDR2 SQIVND (reference sequence).

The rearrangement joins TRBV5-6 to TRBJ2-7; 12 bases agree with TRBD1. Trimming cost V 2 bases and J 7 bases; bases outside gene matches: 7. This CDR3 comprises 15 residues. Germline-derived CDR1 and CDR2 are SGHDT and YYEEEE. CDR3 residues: CASSFEGQGAGEQYF. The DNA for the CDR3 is TGTGCCAGCAGCTTTGAGGGACAGGGGGCGGGGGAGCAGTACTTC.

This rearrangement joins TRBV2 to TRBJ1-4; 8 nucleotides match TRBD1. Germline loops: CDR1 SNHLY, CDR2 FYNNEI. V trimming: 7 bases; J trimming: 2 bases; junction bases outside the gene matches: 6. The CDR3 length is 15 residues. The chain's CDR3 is CASTTDRATNEKLFF. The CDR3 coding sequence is TGTGCCAGCACCACGGACAGGGCCACTAATGAAAAACTGTTTTTT.

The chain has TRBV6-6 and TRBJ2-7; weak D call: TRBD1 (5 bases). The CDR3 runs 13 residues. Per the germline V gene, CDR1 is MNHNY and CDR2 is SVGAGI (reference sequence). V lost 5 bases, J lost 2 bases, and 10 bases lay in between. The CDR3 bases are TGTGCCAGCAGTCCACAGGCAACCTACGAGCAGTACTTC. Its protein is CASSPQATYEQYF.

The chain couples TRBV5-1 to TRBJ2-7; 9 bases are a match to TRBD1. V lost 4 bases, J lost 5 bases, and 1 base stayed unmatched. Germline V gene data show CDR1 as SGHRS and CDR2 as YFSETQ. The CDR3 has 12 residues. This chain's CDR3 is CASSRDRDEQYF. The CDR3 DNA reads TGCGCCAGCAGCCGGGACAGGGACGAGCAGTACTTC.

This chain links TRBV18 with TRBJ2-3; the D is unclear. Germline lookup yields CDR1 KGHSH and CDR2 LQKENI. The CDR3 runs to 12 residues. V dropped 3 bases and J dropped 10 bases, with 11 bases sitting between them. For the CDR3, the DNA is TGTGCCAGCTCACCCCAAGACGTGCCGCAGTATTTT. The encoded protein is CASSPQDVPQYF.

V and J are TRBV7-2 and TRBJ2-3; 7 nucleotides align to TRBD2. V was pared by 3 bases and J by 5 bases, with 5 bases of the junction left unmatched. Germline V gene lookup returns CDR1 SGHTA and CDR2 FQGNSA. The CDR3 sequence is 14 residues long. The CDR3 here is CASSLYSGLDTQYF. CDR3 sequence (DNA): TGTGCCAGCAGCTTGTATAGCGGGCTAGATACGCAGTATTTT.

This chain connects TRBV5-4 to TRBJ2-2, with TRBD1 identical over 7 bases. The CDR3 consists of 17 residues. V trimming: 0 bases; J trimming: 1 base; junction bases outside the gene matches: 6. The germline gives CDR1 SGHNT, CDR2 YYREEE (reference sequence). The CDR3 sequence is CASSLGTGPMNTGELFF. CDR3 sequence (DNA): TGTGCCAGCAGCTTGGGGACAGGACCAATGAACACCGGGGAGCTGTTTTTT.

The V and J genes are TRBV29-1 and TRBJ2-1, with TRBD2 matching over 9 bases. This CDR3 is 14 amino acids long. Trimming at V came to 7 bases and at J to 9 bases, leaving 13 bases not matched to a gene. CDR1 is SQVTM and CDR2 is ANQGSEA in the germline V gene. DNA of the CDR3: TGCAGCGGTTCGATAGCGGGAGTGGGCCTTGAGCAGTTCTTC. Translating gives CSGSIAGVGLEQFF.

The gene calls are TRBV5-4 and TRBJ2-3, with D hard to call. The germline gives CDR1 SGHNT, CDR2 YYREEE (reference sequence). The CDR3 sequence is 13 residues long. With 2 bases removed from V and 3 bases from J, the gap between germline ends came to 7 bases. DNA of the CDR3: TGTGCCAGCAGCTTAGATTCGACAGATACGCAGTATTTT. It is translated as CASSLDSTDTQYF.

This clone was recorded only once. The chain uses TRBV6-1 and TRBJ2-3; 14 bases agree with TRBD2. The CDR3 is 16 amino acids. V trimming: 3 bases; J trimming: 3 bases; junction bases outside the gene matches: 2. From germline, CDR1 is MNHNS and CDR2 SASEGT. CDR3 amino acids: CASSDRLAGGTDTQYF. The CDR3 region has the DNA TGTGCCAGCAGTGATAGACTAGCGGGAGGGACAGATACGCAGTATTTT.

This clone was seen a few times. The CDR3 DNA reads as TGTGCCAGCAGCACGACGCGGACTAGCTCCTACGAGCAGTACTTC. It yields the protein CASSTTRTSSYEQYF. This chain joins TRBV21-1 and TRBJ2-7; the table names TRBD2, a call not compared with the DNA. TRBV21-1 is labeled a pseudogene. The CDR3 contains 15 residues.

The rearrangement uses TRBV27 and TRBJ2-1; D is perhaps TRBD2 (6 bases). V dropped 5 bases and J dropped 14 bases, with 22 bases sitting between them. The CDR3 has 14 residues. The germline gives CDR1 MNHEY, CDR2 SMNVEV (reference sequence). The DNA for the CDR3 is TGTGCCAGCAGTCCTCTTTATTTAGGAGGGAGTGAGTTCTTC. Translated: CASSPLYLGGSEFF.

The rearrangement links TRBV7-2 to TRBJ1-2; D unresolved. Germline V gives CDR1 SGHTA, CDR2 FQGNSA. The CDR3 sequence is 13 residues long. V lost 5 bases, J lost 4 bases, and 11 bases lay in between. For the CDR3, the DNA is TGTGCCAGCAGCCTGGGAGGAGTCTATGGCTACACCTTC. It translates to CASSLGGVYGYTF.

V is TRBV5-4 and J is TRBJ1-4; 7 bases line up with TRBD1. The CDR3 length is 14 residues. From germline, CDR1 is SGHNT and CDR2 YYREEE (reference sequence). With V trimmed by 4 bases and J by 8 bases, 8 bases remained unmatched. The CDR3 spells CASSGTGAGEKLFF. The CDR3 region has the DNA TGTGCCAGCAGCGGTACAGGGGCGGGGGAAAAACTGTTTTTT.

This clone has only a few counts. The chain's CDR3 is CASSRPNTEAFF. CDR3 sequence (DNA): TGTGCCAGCTCGAGGCCCAACACTGAAGCTTTCTTT. The rearrangement uses TRBV18 and TRBJ1-1; D ambiguous. V gave up 6 bases and J gave up 2 bases, with 7 bases separating them. In germline, CDR1 is KGHSH, CDR2 LQKENI. The CDR3 is 12 amino acids.

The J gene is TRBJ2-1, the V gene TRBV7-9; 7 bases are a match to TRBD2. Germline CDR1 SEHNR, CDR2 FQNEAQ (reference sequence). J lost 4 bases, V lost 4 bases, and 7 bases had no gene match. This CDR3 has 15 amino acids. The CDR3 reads CASSSGTTEYNEQFF. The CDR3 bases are TGTGCCAGCAGCTCCGGGACTACCGAGTACAATGAGCAGTTCTTC. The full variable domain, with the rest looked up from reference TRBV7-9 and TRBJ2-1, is DTGVSQNPRHKITKRGQNVTFRCDPISEHNRLYWYRQTLGQGPEFLTYFQNEAQLEKSRLLSDRFSAERPKGSFSTLEIQRTEQGDSAMYLCASSSGTTEYNEQFFGPGTRLTVL.

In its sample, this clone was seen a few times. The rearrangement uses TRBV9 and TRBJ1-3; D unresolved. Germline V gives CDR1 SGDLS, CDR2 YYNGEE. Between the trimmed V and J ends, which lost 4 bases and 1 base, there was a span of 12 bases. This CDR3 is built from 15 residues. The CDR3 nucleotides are TGTGCCAGCAGCCCCCAATCGGGATCTGGAAACACCATATATTTT. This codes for CASSPQSGSGNTIYF.

The CDR3 region has the DNA TGTGCCATCAGTGAGAACGGGAGAAGCACAGATACGCAGTATTTT. Protein: CAISENGRSTDTQYF. The J gene is TRBJ2-3, the V gene TRBV10-3; tentative D call: TRBD2 (6 bases). CDR3 size: 15 residues. Germline V lookup: CDR1 ENHRY, CDR2 SYGVKD. V was pared by 2 bases and J by 0 bases, with 9 bases between.

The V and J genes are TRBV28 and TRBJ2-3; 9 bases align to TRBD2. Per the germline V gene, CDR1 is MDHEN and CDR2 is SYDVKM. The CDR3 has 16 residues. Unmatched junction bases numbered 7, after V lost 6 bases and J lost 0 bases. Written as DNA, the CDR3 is TGTGCCAGCAGCCTCGTCAGCGGGAGGAGCACAGATACGCAGTATTTT. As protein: CASSLVSGRSTDTQYF.

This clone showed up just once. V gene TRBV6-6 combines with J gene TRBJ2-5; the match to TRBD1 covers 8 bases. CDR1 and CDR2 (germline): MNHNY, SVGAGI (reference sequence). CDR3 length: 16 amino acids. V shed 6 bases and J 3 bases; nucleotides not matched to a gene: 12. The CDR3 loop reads CASRLTGVTTKETQYF. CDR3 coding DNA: TGTGCCAGCAGGTTGACAGGGGTAACAACCAAAGAGACCCAGTACTTC.

As DNA, the CDR3 is TGCAGCGTTGAGGGACAGGGAATATACAATGAGCAGTTCTTC. Translating gives CSVEGQGIYNEQFF. The V call is TRBV29-1, the J call TRBJ2-1; 9 nucleotides line up with TRBD1. The CDR3 is 14 amino acids. J lost 4 bases, V lost 3 bases, and 4 bases had no gene match. Germline assignment: CDR1 SQVTM and CDR2 ANQGSEA.

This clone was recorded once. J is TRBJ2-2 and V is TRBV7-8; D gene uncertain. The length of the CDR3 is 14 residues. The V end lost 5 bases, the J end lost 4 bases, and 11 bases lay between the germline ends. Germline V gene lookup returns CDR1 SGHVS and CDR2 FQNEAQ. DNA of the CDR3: TGTGCCAGCAGCCCTGACCGTACCACCGGGGAGCTGTTTTTT. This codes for CASSPDRTTGELFF.

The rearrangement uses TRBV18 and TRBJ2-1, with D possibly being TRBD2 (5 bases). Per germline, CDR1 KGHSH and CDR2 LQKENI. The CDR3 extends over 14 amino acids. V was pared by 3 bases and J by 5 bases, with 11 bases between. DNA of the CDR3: TGTGCCAGCTCACCCCTAGTGGGAGACAATGAGCAGTTCTTC. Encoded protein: CASSPLVGDNEQFF.

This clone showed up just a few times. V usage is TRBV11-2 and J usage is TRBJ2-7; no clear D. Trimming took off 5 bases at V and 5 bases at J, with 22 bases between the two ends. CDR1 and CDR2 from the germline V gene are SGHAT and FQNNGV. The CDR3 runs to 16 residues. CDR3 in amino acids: CASSVYVPRDRDEQYF. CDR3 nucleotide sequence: TGTGCCAGCAGCGTGTATGTGCCCCGCGACCGGGACGAGCAGTACTTC.